This T cell receptor (beta chain) was sequenced in a study of blood T cell repertoires in COVID-19. Study as a whole: Some COVID-19 samples were acute and others convalescent; all came from the United States, Italy and Spain. PBMCs, B-cell-depleted T cells, or T cells were the source of the cDNA or gDNA that made up the material.

A few counts support this clone. Seattle enrolled patients during active infection and tracked them longitudinally. Per the original methods: Nucleated cell number was recorded as an estimate derived from reference gene primer amplification. Data came from immunoSEQ multiplex PCR; TCRdb stores just in-frame clones and leaves some out. The DNA was the basis for D and trimming; V, J and clone size are from that table. The data show under 70,000 clones, with around nine tenths seen just once and about 6.5% held by the top ten. V shed 5 bases and J shed 4 bases, with 6 bases lying between them. The CDR3 consists of 12 residues. Germline V CDR1 and CDR2: SGHAT, FQNNGV.

The sequencing input was peripheral blood. J is TRBJ2-1 and V is TRBV11-2; D is unclear. The sequence was collected from a woman in her sixties with COVID-19, enrolled during active disease. CDR3 protein: CASSRTYNEQFF. In DNA form, the CDR3 reads TGTGCCAGCAGCCGAACTTACAATGAGCAGTTCTTC.